The count of the clone carrying this TCR beta chain is one. No antigen is known for it. The data belong to a study of T-cell memory formation after mild COVID-19. At the level of the study: Clustering of TCRs was largely donor specific.

Germline CDR1 is WSHSY and CDR2 is SAAADI. The CDR3 is made up of 17 amino acids. Trimming took 6 bases from V and 7 from J, leaving 22 bases between them. Constant-segment primers and 5'RACE yielded cDNA libraries for TCR alpha and TCR beta, each carrying sample barcodes and UMIs. TCRdb independently ran MiXCR on the 5' RACE reads; one entry per CDR3 protein. Here the sample spans more than 150,000 distinct CDR3 sequences, under 14% being singletons. Points from the study as a whole: The pre-infection memory compartment contained some responding clones, suggesting cross-reactive memory joined. CD4+ clones that contracted lay mainly in CM and EM; CD8+ ones lay in EMRA.

This receptor was obtained from a man aged 18-30 years who had mild COVID-19 (a few samples of this study predate the infection). Cell type and time point are not known. Sequenced sample: PBMCs or a T cell subset sorted from them (not recorded which). This chain links TRBV10-2 with TRBJ1-6; D might be TRBD1 (5 bases). The CDR3 nucleotides read TGCGCCAGCAGGTCAGCCCCTCGGGAGGGGCTCAATTCACCCCTCCACTTT. It encodes CASRSAPREGLNSPLHF.